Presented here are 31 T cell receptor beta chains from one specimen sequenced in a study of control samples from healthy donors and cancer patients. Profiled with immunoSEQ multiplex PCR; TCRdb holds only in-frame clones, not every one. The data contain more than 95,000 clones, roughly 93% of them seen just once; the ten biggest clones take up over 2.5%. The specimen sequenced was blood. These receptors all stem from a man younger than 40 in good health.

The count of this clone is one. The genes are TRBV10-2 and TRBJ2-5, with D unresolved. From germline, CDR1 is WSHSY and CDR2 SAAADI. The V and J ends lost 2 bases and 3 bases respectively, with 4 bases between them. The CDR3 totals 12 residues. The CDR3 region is CASSEIKETQYF. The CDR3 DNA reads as TGCGCCAGCAGTGAGATAAAAGAGACCCAGTACTTC.

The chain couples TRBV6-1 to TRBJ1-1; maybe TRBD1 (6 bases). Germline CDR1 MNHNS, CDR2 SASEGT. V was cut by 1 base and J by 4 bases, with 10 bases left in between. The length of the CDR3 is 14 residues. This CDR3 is CASSEEGGVTEAFF. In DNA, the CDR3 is TGTGCCAGCAGTGAAGAGGGGGGAGTCACTGAAGCTTTCTTT.

This CDR3 reads CASSLGEGVGAFF. The CDR3, as DNA: TGTGCCAGCAGCCTGGGGGAGGGCGTGGGGGCTTTCTTT. This rearrangement joins TRBV27 to TRBJ1-1, with a weak D call TRBD1 (5 bases). The CDR3 consists of 13 residues. Trimming left V 6 bases short and J 11 bases short, with 19 bases between. Germline V gives CDR1 MNHEY, CDR2 SMNVEV (reference sequence).

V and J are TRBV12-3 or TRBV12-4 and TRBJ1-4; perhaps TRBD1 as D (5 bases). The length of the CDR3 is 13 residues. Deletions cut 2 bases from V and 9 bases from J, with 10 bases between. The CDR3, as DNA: TGTGCCAGCAGTTTACGTCGGGGACAAAAACTGTTTTTT. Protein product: CASSLRRGQKLFF.

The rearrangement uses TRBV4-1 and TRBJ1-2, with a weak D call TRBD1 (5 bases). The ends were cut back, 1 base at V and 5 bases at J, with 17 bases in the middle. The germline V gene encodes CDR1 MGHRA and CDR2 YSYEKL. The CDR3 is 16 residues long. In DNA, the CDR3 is TGCGCCAGCAGCCAAGGAGGGGCAGACGGAGGATATGGCTACACCTTC. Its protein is CASSQGGADGGYGYTF.

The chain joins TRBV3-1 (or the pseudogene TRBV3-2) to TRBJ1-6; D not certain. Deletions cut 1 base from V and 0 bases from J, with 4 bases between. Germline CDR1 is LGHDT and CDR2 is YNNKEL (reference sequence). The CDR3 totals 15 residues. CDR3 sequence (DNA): TGTGCCAGCAGCCAAGGGATCTCCTATAATTCACCCCTCCACTTT. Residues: CASSQGISYNSPLHF.

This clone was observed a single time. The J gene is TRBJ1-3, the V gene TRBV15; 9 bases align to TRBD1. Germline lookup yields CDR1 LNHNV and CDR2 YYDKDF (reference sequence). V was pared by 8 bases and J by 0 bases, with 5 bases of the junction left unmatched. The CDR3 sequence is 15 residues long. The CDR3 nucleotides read TGTGCCACCGCCCGGGACAGGGTCTCTGGAAACACCATATATTTT. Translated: CATARDRVSGNTIYF.

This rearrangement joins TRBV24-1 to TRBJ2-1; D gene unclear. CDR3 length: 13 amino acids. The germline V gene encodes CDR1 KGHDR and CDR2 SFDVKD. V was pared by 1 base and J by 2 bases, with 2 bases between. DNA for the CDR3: TGTGCCACCAGTGATTTCGCCTACAATGAGCAGTTCTTC. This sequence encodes CATSDFAYNEQFF.

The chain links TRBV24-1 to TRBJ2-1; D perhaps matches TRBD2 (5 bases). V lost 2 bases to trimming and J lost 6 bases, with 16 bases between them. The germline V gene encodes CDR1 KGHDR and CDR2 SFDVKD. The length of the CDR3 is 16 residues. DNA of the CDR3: TGTGCCACCAGTGATTCCGACTACGTGTCGCTCAATGAGCAGTTCTTC. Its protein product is CATSDSDYVSLNEQFF.

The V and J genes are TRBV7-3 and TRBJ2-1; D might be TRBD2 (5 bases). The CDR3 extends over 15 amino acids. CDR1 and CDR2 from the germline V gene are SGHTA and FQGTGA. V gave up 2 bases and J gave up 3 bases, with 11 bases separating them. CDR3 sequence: CASSLEGSVYNEQFF. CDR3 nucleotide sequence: TGTGCCAGCAGCTTAGAGGGTTCGGTCTACAATGAGCAGTTCTTC.

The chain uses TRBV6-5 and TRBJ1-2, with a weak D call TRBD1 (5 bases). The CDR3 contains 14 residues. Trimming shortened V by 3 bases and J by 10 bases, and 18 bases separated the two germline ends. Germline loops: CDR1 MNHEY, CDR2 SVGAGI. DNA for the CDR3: TGTGCCAGCAGTTATACCGGGACTGAAGTATCCTACACCTTC. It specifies CASSYTGTEVSYTF.

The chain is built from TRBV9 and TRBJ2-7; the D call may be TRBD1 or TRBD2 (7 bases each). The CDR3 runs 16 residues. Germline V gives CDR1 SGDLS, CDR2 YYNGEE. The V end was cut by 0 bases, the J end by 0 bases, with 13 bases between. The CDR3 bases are TGTGCCAGCAGCGTAGGCGGGGGACAGAGCTCCTACGAGCAGTACTTC. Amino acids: CASSVGGGQSSYEQYF.

CDR3 DNA sequence: TGCGCCAGCAGCGATCAGGACTCAGGATCCTACGAGCAGTACTTC. This gives the protein CASSDQDSGSYEQYF. The gene calls are TRBV5-1 and TRBJ2-7; D may be TRBD2 (5 bases). This CDR3 contains 15 residues. Germline CDR1 SGHRS, CDR2 YFSETQ. V dropped 4 bases and J dropped 1 base, with 15 bases sitting between them.

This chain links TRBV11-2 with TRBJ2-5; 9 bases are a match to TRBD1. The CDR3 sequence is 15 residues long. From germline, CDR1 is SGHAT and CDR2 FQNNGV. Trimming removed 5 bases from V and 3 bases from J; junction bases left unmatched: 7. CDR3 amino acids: CASSRDRGWEETQYF. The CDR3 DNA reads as TGTGCCAGCAGCCGAGACAGGGGGTGGGAAGAGACCCAGTACTTC.

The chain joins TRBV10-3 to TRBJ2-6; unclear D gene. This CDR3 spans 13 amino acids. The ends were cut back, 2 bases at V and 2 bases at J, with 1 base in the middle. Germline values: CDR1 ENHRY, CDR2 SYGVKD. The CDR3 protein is CAISETGANVLTF. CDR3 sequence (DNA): TGTGCCATCAGTGAGACTGGGGCCAACGTCCTGACTTTC.

Here the CDR3 reads CASSLERADTQYF. The CDR3 DNA is TGCGCCAGCAGCCTAGAGAGGGCAGATACGCAGTATTTT. The chain has TRBV5-1 and TRBJ2-3, with D tentatively TRBD2 (5 bases). V lost 4 bases to trimming and J lost 4 bases, with 10 bases between them. The V gene's germline CDR1 is SGHRS and CDR2 YFSETQ. CDR3 size: 13 residues. Looking up the rest from reference TRBV5-1 and TRBJ2-3 gives the full variable domain: KAGVTQTPRYLIKTRGQQVTLSCSPISGHRSVSWYQQTPGQGLQFLFEYFSETQRNKGNFPGRFSGRQFSNSRSEMNVSTLELGDSALYLCASSLERADTQYFGPGTRLTVL.

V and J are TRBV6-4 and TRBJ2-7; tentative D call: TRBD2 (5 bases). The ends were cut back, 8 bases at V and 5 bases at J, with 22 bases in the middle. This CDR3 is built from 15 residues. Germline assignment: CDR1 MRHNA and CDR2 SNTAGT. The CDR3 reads CASPGMAEATDEQYF. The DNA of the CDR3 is TGTGCCAGCCCGGGAATGGCAGAGGCCACCGACGAGCAGTACTTC.

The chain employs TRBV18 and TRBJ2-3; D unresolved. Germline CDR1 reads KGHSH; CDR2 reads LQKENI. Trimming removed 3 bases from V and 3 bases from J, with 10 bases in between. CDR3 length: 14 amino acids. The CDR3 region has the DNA TGTGCCAGCTCACCCAGGAAGGGAACAGATACGCAGTATTTT. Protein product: CASSPRKGTDTQYF.

This chain's CDR3 is CASSQQAKNSPLHF. The DNA of the CDR3 is TGTGCCAGCAGTCAACAGGCGAAAAATTCACCCCTCCACTTT. This chain uses TRBV6-5 with TRBJ1-6; D may be TRBD1 (5 bases). The CDR3 consists of 14 residues. Deletions cut 5 bases from V and 7 bases from J, with 12 bases between. Germline loops: CDR1 MNHEY, CDR2 SVGAGI.

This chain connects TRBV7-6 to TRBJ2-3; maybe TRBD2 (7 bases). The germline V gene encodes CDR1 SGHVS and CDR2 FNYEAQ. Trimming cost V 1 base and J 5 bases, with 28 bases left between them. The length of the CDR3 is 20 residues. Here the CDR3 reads CASSLEPPLLGGGQGDTQYF. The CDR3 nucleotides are TGTGCCAGCAGCTTAGAGCCCCCCCTCTTGGGGGGGGGCCAAGGAGATACGCAGTATTTT.

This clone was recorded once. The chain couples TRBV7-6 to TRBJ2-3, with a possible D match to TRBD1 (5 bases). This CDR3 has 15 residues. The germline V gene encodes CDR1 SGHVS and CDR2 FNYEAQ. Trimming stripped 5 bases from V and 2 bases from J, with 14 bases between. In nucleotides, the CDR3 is TGTGCCAGCAGCCCCTTCTCAGGGAACACAGATACGCAGTATTTT. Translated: CASSPFSGNTDTQYF.

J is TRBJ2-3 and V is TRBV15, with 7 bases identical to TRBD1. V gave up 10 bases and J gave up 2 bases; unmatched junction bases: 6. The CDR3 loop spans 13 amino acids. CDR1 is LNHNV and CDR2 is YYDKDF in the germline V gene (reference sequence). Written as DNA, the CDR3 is TGTGCCATTAGACAGGGCCTCACAGATACGCAGTATTTT. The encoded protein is CAIRQGLTDTQYF.

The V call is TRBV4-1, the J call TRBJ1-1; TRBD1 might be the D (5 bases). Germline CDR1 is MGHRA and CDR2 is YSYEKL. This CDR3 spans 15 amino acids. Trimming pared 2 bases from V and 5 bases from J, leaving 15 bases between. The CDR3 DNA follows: TGCGCCAGCAGCCAACAGGGACCCTCCTCTACTGAAGCTTTCTTT. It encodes CASSQQGPSSTEAFF.

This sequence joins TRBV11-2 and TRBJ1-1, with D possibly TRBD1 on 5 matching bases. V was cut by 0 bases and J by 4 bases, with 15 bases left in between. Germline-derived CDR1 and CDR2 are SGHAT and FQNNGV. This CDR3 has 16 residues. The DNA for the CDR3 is TGTGCCAGCAGCTTAGACCCCCCGGGACGATCCACTGAAGCTTTCTTT. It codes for CASSLDPPGRSTEAFF.

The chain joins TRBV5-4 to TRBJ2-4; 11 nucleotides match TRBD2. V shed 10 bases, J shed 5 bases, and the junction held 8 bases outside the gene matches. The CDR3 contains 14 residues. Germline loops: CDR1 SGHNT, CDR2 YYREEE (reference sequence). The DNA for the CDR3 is TGTGCCGGCGCTAGCGGGGGGCCCCAAAACATTCAGTACTTC. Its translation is CAGASGGPQNIQYF.

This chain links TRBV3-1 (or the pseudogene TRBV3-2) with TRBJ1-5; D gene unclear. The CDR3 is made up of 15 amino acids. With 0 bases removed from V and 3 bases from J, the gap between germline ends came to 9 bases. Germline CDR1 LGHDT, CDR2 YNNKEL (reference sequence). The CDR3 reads CASSQEVGINQPQHF. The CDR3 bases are TGTGCCAGCAGCCAAGAAGTAGGAATCAATCAGCCCCAGCATTTT.

This CDR3 is CASSFPVRGRQETQYF. CDR3 DNA sequence: TGTGCCAGCAGTTTTCCGGTTCGTGGCAGACAAGAGACCCAGTACTTC. The gene calls are TRBV28 and TRBJ2-5; D gene unclear. Trimming shortened V by 3 bases and J by 2 bases, and 16 bases separated the two germline ends. The length of the CDR3 is 16 residues. Germline values: CDR1 MDHEN, CDR2 SYDVKM.

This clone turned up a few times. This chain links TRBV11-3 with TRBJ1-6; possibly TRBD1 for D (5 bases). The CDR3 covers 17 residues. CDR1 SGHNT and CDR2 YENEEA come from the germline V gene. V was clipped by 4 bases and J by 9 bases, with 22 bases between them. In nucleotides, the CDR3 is TGTGCCAGCAGCTCACCAGACAGTTGGGTCGGGGGTTCACCCCTCCACTTT. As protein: CASSSPDSWVGGSPLHF.

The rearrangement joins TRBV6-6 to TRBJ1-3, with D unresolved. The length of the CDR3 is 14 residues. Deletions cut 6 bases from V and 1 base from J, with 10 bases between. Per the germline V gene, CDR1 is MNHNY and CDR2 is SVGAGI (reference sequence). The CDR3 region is CASRRDASGNTIYF. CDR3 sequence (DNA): TGTGCCAGCAGACGAGATGCTTCTGGAAACACCATATATTTT.

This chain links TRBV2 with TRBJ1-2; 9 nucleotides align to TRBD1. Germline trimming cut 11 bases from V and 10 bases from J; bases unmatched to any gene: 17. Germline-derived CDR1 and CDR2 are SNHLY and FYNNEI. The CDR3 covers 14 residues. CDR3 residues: CAHGTGQKVGDYTF. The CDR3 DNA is TGTGCCCACGGGACAGGGCAAAAAGTAGGAGACTACACCTTC. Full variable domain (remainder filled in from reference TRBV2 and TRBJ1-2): EPEVTQTPSHQVTQMGQEVILRCVPISNHLYFYWYRQILGQKVEFLVSFYNNEISEKSEIFDDQFSVERPDGSNFTLKIRSTKLEDSAMYFCAHGTGQKVGDYTFGSGTRLTVV.

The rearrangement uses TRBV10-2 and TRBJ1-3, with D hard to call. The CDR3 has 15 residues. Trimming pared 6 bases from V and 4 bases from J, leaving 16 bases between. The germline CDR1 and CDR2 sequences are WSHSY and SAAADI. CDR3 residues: CASRGPEAVGNTIYF. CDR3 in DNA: TGCGCCAGCAGAGGCCCAGAGGCGGTGGGAAACACCATATATTTT.